The 5 T cell receptor beta chains below were found in one sample sequenced in a study of OX40 agonist ivuxolimab in advanced cancers. Sequencing used immunoSEQ multiplex PCR; TCRdb keeps in-frame clones, though not all of them. The sample records tens of thousands of clones, about 87% being singletons. The sample was CD4+ or CD8+ T cells sorted from blood, taken in a trial of the OX40 agonist ivuxolimab. These receptors all come from an adult with an advanced solid tumor such as melanoma, head and neck, liver or kidney cancer.

This clone was counted once. Other DNA sequences within the sample encode an identical CDR3. The chain recombines TRBV2 with TRBJ2-6; 7 positions match TRBD2. The CDR3 is made up of 15 amino acids. V shed 8 bases and J 4 bases; nucleotides not matched to a gene: 8. In germline, CDR1 is SNHLY, CDR2 FYNNEI. DNA for the CDR3: TGTGCCAGCCGACCAGCGGGGCCAGGGGCCAACGTCCTGACTTTC. It translates to CASRPAGPGANVLTF.

V is TRBV6-1 and J is TRBJ2-1, with a tentative D call TRBD2 (6 bases). Germline-derived CDR1 and CDR2 are MNHNS and SASEGT. This CDR3 comprises 13 residues. Between the trimmed V and J ends, which lost 7 bases and 7 bases, there was a span of 14 bases. The CDR3 nucleotides are TGTGCCAGCATTTTGCAGGGAGGAAATGAGCAGTTCTTC. This translates into CASILQGGNEQFF.

The chain joins TRBV9 to TRBJ1-2; TRBD1 matches 7 bases. Trimming removed 0 bases from V and 4 bases from J; junction bases left unmatched: 6. The CDR3 length is 15 residues. Per germline, CDR1 SGDLS and CDR2 YYNGEE. The CDR3 DNA reads as TGTGCCAGCAGCGTAGGGGAGGGGGCTAGCTATGGCTACACCTTC. This codes for CASSVGEGASYGYTF.

This clone was counted a few times. The rearrangement uses TRBV4-2 and TRBJ2-7, with D perhaps matching TRBD2 (6 bases). Between the trimmed V and J ends, which lost 0 bases and 0 bases, there was a span of 6 bases. The germline CDR1 and CDR2 sequences are LGHNA and YNFKEQ. CDR3 length: 14 amino acids. As DNA, the CDR3 is TGTGCCAGCAGCCAAGAGGACTACTCCTACGAGCAGTACTTC. Translated: CASSQEDYSYEQYF.

CDR3 residues: CASSLGETQYF. The CDR3 DNA is TGTGCCAGCAGCCTGGGGGAGACCCAGTACTTC. V is TRBV6-5 and J is TRBJ2-5; D gene ambiguous. V gave up 6 bases and J gave up 5 bases, with 7 bases separating them. Germline values: CDR1 MNHEY, CDR2 SVGAGI. CDR3 size: 11 residues.